These 25 T cell receptor beta chains were all obtained from the same sample, sequenced in a study of cytotoxic CD8 clonotypes in ibrutinib-treated CLL. Sequencing was performed with immunoSEQ multiplex PCR; in TCRdb, only in-frame clones are kept and a portion is missing. The data show 50,000 to 70,000 clones, around 52% seen once. The sample consisted of PBMCs, taken at disease progression, from a patient treated with ibrutinib. These receptors were obtained from a human donor with chronic lymphocytic leukemia.

The chain joins TRBV6-1 to TRBJ1-3; D possibly corresponds to TRBD1 (6 bases). CDR1 and CDR2 (germline): MNHNS, SASEGT. Trimming took 4 bases from V and 1 from J, leaving 8 bases between them. The CDR3 has 14 amino acids. CDR3: CASSAGQSGNTIYF. In DNA form, the CDR3 reads TGTGCCAGCAGTGCAGGACAGTCTGGAAACACCATATATTTT.

J is TRBJ2-1 and V is TRBV28; TRBD1 or TRBD2 may be the D gene (5 bases each). Germline V gene lookup returns CDR1 MDHEN and CDR2 SYDVKM. This CDR3 contains 16 residues. V shed 6 bases and J shed 0 bases, with 15 bases lying between them. This CDR3 reads CASRTSWGTSYNEQFF. CDR3 in DNA: TGTGCCAGCAGAACCTCATGGGGGACCTCCTACAATGAGCAGTTCTTC.

The chain combines TRBV27 with TRBJ1-6, with a weak D call TRBD1 (5 bases). Trimming removed 6 bases from V and 3 bases from J, with 9 bases in between. The CDR3 has 14 amino acids. Germline CDR1 and CDR2: MNHEY and SMNVEV (reference sequence). CDR3 DNA sequence: TGTGCCAGCAGGCAGGGTATCTATAATTCACCCCTCCACTTT. It yields the protein CASRQGIYNSPLHF.

J is TRBJ2-1 and V is TRBV5-1; TRBD2 agrees at 16 bases. CDR3 length: 16 residues. Unmatched junction bases numbered 5, after V lost 2 bases and J lost 9 bases. The germline gives CDR1 SGHRS, CDR2 YFSETQ. The CDR3, as DNA: TGCGCCAGCAGCTTACCGGGACTAGCGGGAGGGGGTGAGCAGTTCTTC. Protein: CASSLPGLAGGGEQFF. The full variable domain, its missing parts supplied by reference TRBV5-1 and TRBJ2-1, is KAGVTQTPRYLIKTRGQQVTLSCSPISGHRSVSWYQQTPGQGLQFLFEYFSETQRNKGNFPGRFSGRQFSNSRSEMNVSTLELGDSALYLCASSLPGLAGGGEQFFGPGTRLTVL.

This clone was detected many times. The chain links TRBV27 to TRBJ1-3; D possibly corresponds to TRBD1 (6 bases). Looked up from germline, CDR1 is MNHEY and CDR2 is SMNVEV (reference sequence). The CDR3 is 13 amino acids. V dropped 5 bases and J dropped 2 bases, with 7 bases sitting between them. The CDR3 DNA reads TGTGCCAGCAGTCGGACAGCTGGAAACACCATATATTTT. Encoded protein: CASSRTAGNTIYF.

This clone was seen more than once but under ten times. The chain combines TRBV7-6 with TRBJ1-3; no firm D call. The CDR3 has 15 residues. V dropped 1 base and J dropped 2 bases, with 9 bases sitting between them. Germline values: CDR1 SGHVS, CDR2 FNYEAQ. The CDR3 here is CASSLDGRPGNTIYF. CDR3 coding DNA: TGTGCCAGCAGCTTAGATGGCCGCCCTGGAAACACCATATATTTT.

The chain employs TRBV6-5 and TRBJ1-1; D is unresolved. Germline CDR1 MNHEY, CDR2 SVGAGI. V gave up 1 base and J gave up 1 base, with 10 bases separating them. The CDR3 is 15 residues long. The CDR3 sequence is CASSYLSDGNTEAFF. CDR3 sequence (DNA): TGTGCCAGCAGTTACTTGTCCGACGGGAACACTGAAGCTTTCTTT.

This chain links TRBV4-1 with TRBJ2-1, with TRBD2 identical over 11 bases. J gave up 3 bases and V 1 base, and 2 bases lay outside the gene matches. This CDR3 is 16 amino acids long. Germline V lookup: CDR1 MGHRA, CDR2 YSYEKL. CDR3 sequence: CASSQGGTSGYNEQFF. In DNA, the CDR3 is TGCGCCAGCAGCCAAGGGGGGACTAGCGGCTACAATGAGCAGTTCTTC.

The rearrangement links TRBV7-6 to TRBJ2-2; D not resolved. This CDR3 contains 18 residues. The germline V gene has CDR1 SGHVS and CDR2 FNYEAQ. V shed 2 bases and J shed 0 bases, with 16 bases lying between them. This chain's CDR3 is CASSLNPPGSANTGELFF. The CDR3 coding sequence is TGTGCCAGCAGCTTAAACCCTCCTGGCTCCGCGAACACCGGGGAGCTGTTTTTT. The variable domain in full, completed from reference TRBV7-6 and TRBJ2-2, reads GAGVSQSPRYKVTKRGQDVALRCDPISGHVSLYWYRQALGQGPEFLTYFNYEAQQDKSGLPNDRFSAERPEGSISTLTIQRTEQRDSAMYRCASSLNPPGSANTGELFFGEGSRLTVL.

The chain employs TRBV6-5 and TRBJ2-2, with D uncertain. With 2 bases removed from V and 5 bases from J, the gap between germline ends came to 3 bases. Germline V gene sequence: CDR1 MNHEY, CDR2 SVGAGI. The CDR3 is made up of 12 amino acids. CDR3 loop: CASSYATGELFF. The CDR3 nucleotides read TGTGCCAGCAGTTACGCGACCGGGGAGCTGTTTTTT.

The rearrangement links TRBV7-2 to TRBJ2-3; D possibly corresponds to TRBD1 (6 bases). Between the trimmed V and J ends, which lost 1 base and 14 bases, there was a span of 19 bases. The CDR3 covers 14 residues. The germline CDR1 and CDR2 sequences are SGHTA and FQGNSA. CDR3 nucleotides: TGTGCCAGCAGCTTAGTGGGTTCGGCAGGGGTAGGGTATTTT. It yields the protein CASSLVGSAGVGYF.

The rearrangement uses TRBV5-6 and TRBJ2-2; D not resolved. This CDR3 contains 18 residues. Germline CDR1 reads SGHDT; CDR2 reads YYEEEE. Between the trimmed V and J ends, which lost 5 bases and 3 bases, there was a span of 23 bases. The DNA of the CDR3 is TGTGCCAGCAGTCCGCAAGGCGTTCAATCATTCGACACCGGGGAGCTGTTTTTT. Amino acid sequence: CASSPQGVQSFDTGELFF.

This chain connects TRBV30 to TRBJ2-1; D gene unclear. Germline lookup yields CDR1 GTSNPN and CDR2 SVGIG (reference sequence). The CDR3 contains 11 residues. The V gene lost 2 bases and the J gene lost 3 bases, with 2 bases spanning the gap. The CDR3, as DNA: TGTGCCTGGAGTTTCTACAATGAGCAGTTCTTC. Its translation: CAWSFYNEQFF. The variable domain in full, with the rest retrieved from reference TRBV30 and TRBJ2-1, is SQTIHQWPATLVQPVGSPLSLECTVEGTSNPNLYWYRQAAGRGLQLLFYSVGIGQISSEVPQNLSASRPQDRQFILSSKKLLLSDSGFYLCAWSFYNEQFFGPGTRLTVL.

This clone turned up a few times. The J gene is TRBJ2-7, the V gene TRBV2; 8 bases align to TRBD1. In germline, CDR1 is SNHLY, CDR2 FYNNEI. J gave up 1 base and V 8 bases, and 4 bases lay outside the gene matches. CDR3 length: 13 residues. The CDR3 coding sequence is TGTGCCAGCTTGGGGACAGGTTCCTACGAGCAGTACTTC. Translating gives CASLGTGSYEQYF.

In DNA, the CDR3 is TGTGCCAGCAGAGAAGGGGGCGGGAACTATGGCTACACCTTC. Translating it yields CASREGGGNYGYTF. The V call is TRBV6-6, the J call TRBJ1-2; TRBD1 agrees at 7 bases. Per germline, CDR1 MNHNY and CDR2 SVGAGI (reference sequence). This CDR3 comprises 14 residues. The V and J ends lost 6 bases and 2 bases, in that order; junction bases with no gene match: 6.

The chain is built from TRBV28 and TRBJ2-6; D is undetermined. Per germline, CDR1 MDHEN and CDR2 SYDVKM. The CDR3 is made up of 15 amino acids. V lost 3 bases and J 1 base, leaving 7 bases between the germline ends. CDR3 nucleotides: TGTGCCAGCAGTTTCTCTGGGTCTGGGGCCAACGTCCTGACTTTC. It codes for CASSFSGSGANVLTF.

The genes are TRBV30 and TRBJ1-4, with D hard to call. The CDR3 is 11 residues long. Germline V gene lookup returns CDR1 GTSNPN and CDR2 SVGIG (reference sequence). Trimming stripped 3 bases from V and 4 bases from J, with 3 bases between. The DNA for the CDR3 is TGTGCCTGGAGCTTTAATGAAAAACTGTTTTTT. Residues: CAWSFNEKLFF.

The chain has TRBV5-1 and TRBJ2-3; tentatively, D is TRBD1 or TRBD2 (6 bases each). Looked up from germline, CDR1 is SGHRS and CDR2 is YFSETQ. Trimming removed 4 bases from V and 3 bases from J, with 15 bases in between. CDR3 length: 15 residues. CDR3 protein: CASSPVGGSTDTQYF. In DNA, the CDR3 is TGCGCCAGCAGCCCAGTGGGGGGCAGTACAGATACGCAGTATTTT.

CDR3 sequence (DNA): TGTGCCAGCCGGGACTTTTCCTACAATGAGCAGTTCTTC. It codes for CASRDFSYNEQFF. The chain recombines TRBV6-1 with TRBJ2-1, with a weak D call TRBD2 (6 bases). V dropped 8 bases and J dropped 1 base, with 9 bases sitting between them. The germline gives CDR1 MNHNS, CDR2 SASEGT. The CDR3 contains 13 residues.

The chain joins TRBV5-4 to TRBJ1-3; D unresolved. Trimming shortened V by 0 bases and J by 0 bases, and 7 bases separated the two germline ends. The CDR3 length is 15 residues. CDR1 and CDR2 from the germline V gene are SGHNT and YYREEE (reference sequence). The chain's CDR3 is CASSLAGSSGNTIYF. The CDR3 DNA reads TGTGCCAGCAGCTTGGCTGGAAGCTCTGGAAACACCATATATTTT.

The genes are TRBV7-9 and TRBJ2-1; D is unresolved. The V end lost 0 bases, the J end lost 8 bases, and 11 bases lay between the germline ends. The CDR3 runs to 14 residues. Germline V lookup: CDR1 SEHNR, CDR2 FQNEAQ (reference sequence). CDR3 DNA sequence: TGTGCCAGCAGCTTAGCCGGTCTAGTGGATGAGCAGTTCTTC. Translating gives CASSLAGLVDEQFF. The complete variable domain, with remaining parts taken from reference TRBV7-9 and TRBJ2-1, reads DTGVSQNPRHKITKRGQNVTFRCDPISEHNRLYWYRQTLGQGPEFLTYFQNEAQLEKSRLLSDRFSAERPKGSFSTLEIQRTEQGDSAMYLCASSLAGLVDEQFFGPGTRLTVL.

J is TRBJ2-7 and V is TRBV4-1; possibly TRBD2 for D (5 bases). Trimming left V 3 bases short and J 2 bases short, with 11 bases between. The germline V gene has CDR1 MGHRA and CDR2 YSYEKL. The CDR3 covers 14 residues. CDR3 region: CASSQGEGTYEQYF. The CDR3 coding sequence is TGCGCCAGCAGCCAGGGAGAGGGAACCTACGAGCAGTACTTC.

This clone is termed medium-sized (0.01 to 0.1%). The CDR3 DNA is TGTGCCAGCAGCCTCGACGGGAGCTCTGGAAACACCATATATTTT. This encodes CASSLDGSSGNTIYF. J is TRBJ1-3 and V is TRBV27, with D unclear. Trimming cost V 6 bases and J 0 bases, with 12 bases left between them. The germline gives CDR1 MNHEY, CDR2 SMNVEV (reference sequence). There are 15 residues in the CDR3.

The chain couples TRBV18 to TRBJ1-2, with TRBD1 matching over 8 bases. V trimming: 6 bases; J trimming: 8 bases; junction bases outside the gene matches: 8. The CDR3 is 13 amino acids. The V gene's germline CDR1 is KGHSH and CDR2 LQKENI. CDR3 amino acids: CASSPSGGAGYTF. As DNA, the CDR3 is TGTGCCAGCTCTCCGTCAGGGGGCGCGGGCTACACCTTC.

As DNA, the CDR3 is TGTGCCAGCTCGAGACTGGACACGCCAAACAATGAGCAGTTCTTC. Residues: CASSRLDTPNNEQFF. This rearrangement joins TRBV9 to TRBJ2-1; D possibly corresponds to TRBD1 (5 bases). The CDR3 spans 15 residues. Per the germline V gene, CDR1 is SGDLS and CDR2 is YYNGEE. V was clipped by 7 bases and J by 5 bases, with 19 bases between them.